What follows are 19 T cell receptor beta chains derived from one specimen sequenced in a study of monozygotic twins with inflammatory bowel disease. TCRdb re-called the 5' RACE reads; one entry per CDR3 protein, DNA not given. In all, the sample yields around 380,000 distinct CDR3 sequences. The sequenced sample consisted of blood. Receptors were obtained from a human donor with ulcerative colitis or Crohn's disease, or a healthy co-twin of an affected twin (not recorded which).

This chain joins TRBV7-9 and TRBJ2-3; the TCRdb D gene call, TRBD2, has no DNA to confirm it. The CDR3 totals 16 residues. Germline CDR1 SEHNR, CDR2 FQNEAQ (reference sequence). CDR3: CASSERTRTSTDTQYF.

The chain links TRBV30 to TRBJ2-3; the D call from TCRdb, TRBD1, cannot be confirmed without DNA. The germline V gene encodes CDR1 GTSNPN and CDR2 SVGIG (reference sequence). This CDR3 region has 13 residues. This CDR3 is CAWSSGTTDTQYF.

This chain joins TRBV24-1 and TRBJ2-1; TCRdb lists TRBD2, though no DNA is available to test this call. Germline CDR1 KGHDR, CDR2 SFDVKD. The CDR3 is 16 amino acids. CDR3 sequence: CATSDRAGQFYNEQFF.

The chain combines TRBV20-1 with TRBJ1-2. CDR1 is DFQATT, CDR2 SNEGSKA, per germline (reference sequence). This CDR3 contains 12 residues. This CDR3 is CSARGRRYGYTF.

The rearrangement links TRBV19 to TRBJ1-2. This CDR3 is 15 amino acids long. Per the germline V gene, CDR1 is LNHDA and CDR2 is SQIVND (reference sequence). The CDR3 here is CASSIDTGPSSGYTF.

The CDR3 is CASSLSGVHEQYF. The gene calls are TRBV27 and TRBJ2-7. Germline CDR1 is MNHEY and CDR2 is SMNVEV (reference sequence). This CDR3 contains 13 residues.

V gene TRBV19 combines with J gene TRBJ2-6. This CDR3 spans 15 amino acids. CDR1 is LNHDA and CDR2 is SQIVND in the germline V gene (reference sequence). The chain's CDR3 is CASRDTGSGANVLTF.

This sequence joins TRBV19 and TRBJ2-2; TCRdb designates TRBD2, a call that cannot be tested without DNA. CDR1 is LNHDA, CDR2 SQIVND, per germline (reference sequence). The CDR3 totals 14 residues. CDR3 sequence: CASDTSGNTGELFF.

The genes are TRBV7-2 and TRBJ2-7; the TRBD2 assignment by TCRdb is unverifiable without DNA. This CDR3 has 14 amino acids. In germline, CDR1 is SGHTA, CDR2 FQGNSA. The CDR3 is CASSAGLATYKQYF.

This chain uses TRBV5-1 with TRBJ1-5. Looked up from germline, CDR1 is SGHRS and CDR2 is YFSETQ. CDR3 length: 16 residues. The CDR3 reads CASSLGEGGSNQPQHF.

This rearrangement joins TRBV4-1 to TRBJ2-7; TCRdb lists TRBD2, though no DNA is available to test this call. CDR1 and CDR2 from the germline V gene are MGHRA and YSYEKL. This CDR3 contains 18 residues. This chain's CDR3 is CASSQDRTSGRRSYEQYF.

The genes are TRBV5-5 and TRBJ1-1. The CDR3 consists of 15 residues. Germline assignment: CDR1 SGHKS and CDR2 YYEKEE (reference sequence). CDR3 sequence reads: CASSLGMAVNTEAFF.

This CDR3 is CAISSDRGLNTIYF. The chain carries TRBV10-3 and TRBJ1-3; the D call from TCRdb, TRBD1, cannot be confirmed without DNA. There are 14 residues in the CDR3. Germline V CDR1 and CDR2: ENHRY, SYGVKD.

This sequence joins TRBV2 and TRBJ2-3; the TRBD1 assignment by TCRdb is unverifiable without DNA. This CDR3 region has 14 residues. Looked up from germline, CDR1 is SNHLY and CDR2 is FYNNEI. The CDR3 spells CASRIYRGADTQYF.

J is TRBJ2-6 and V is TRBV6-1; TCRdb lists TRBD2, though no DNA is available to test this call. The germline CDR1 and CDR2 sequences are MNHNS and SASEGT. The CDR3 is 16 amino acids. This CDR3 reads CASSIGTAAGANVLTF.

V gene TRBV9 combines with J gene TRBJ1-2. The CDR3 is 15 amino acids. Germline CDR1 SGDLS, CDR2 YYNGEE. The CDR3 sequence: CASSVNPGRWEGYTF. Combining the CDR3 with reference TRBV9 and TRBJ1-2 gives the whole variable domain DSGVTQTPKHLITATGQRVTLRCSPRSGDLSVYWYQQSLDQGLQFLIQYYNGEERAKGNILERFSAQQFPDLHSELNLSSLELGDSALYFCASSVNPGRWEGYTFGSGTRLTVV.

This rearrangement joins TRBV11-3 to TRBJ1-1; the D gene TCRdb calls, TRBD1, cannot be checked with no DNA. The length of the CDR3 is 13 residues. Germline V lookup: CDR1 SGHNT, CDR2 YENEEA. The chain's CDR3 is CASSKTLGAQAFF. Complete variable domain (other parts from reference TRBV11-3 and TRBJ1-1): EAGVVQSPRYKIIEKKQPVAFWCNPISGHNTLYWYLQNLGQGPELLIRYENEEAVDDSQLPKDRFSAERLKGVDSTLKIQPAELGDSAVYLCASSKTLGAQAFFGQGTRLTVV.

V usage is TRBV28 and J usage is TRBJ1-1. The CDR3 spans 13 residues. Germline CDR1 is MDHEN and CDR2 is SYDVKM. CDR3: CASQQDRNTEAFF.

This CDR3 reads CASSFYRDSWAYEQYF. J is TRBJ2-7 and V is TRBV11-2; checking the TCRdb D call of TRBD1 is not possible without DNA. The V gene's germline CDR1 is SGHAT and CDR2 FQNNGV. The CDR3 totals 16 residues.